The present entry profiles one T cell receptor (beta chain) with its context. Its target is unknown. Sequenced by immunoSEQ multiplex PCR; TCRdb stores in-frame clones only, minus some. The sample holds 30,000 or so clones, about nine tenths seen once. Trimming took off 6 bases at V and 0 bases at J, with 15 bases between the two ends. This CDR3 has 15 amino acids. Germline-derived CDR1 and CDR2 are SEHNR and FQNEAQ (reference sequence). This sample is drawn from a study of OX40 agonist ivuxolimab in advanced cancers. Study in general: In this cohort, patients received ivuxolimab, an agonistic anti-OX40 (CD134) antibody.

General study findings and limits: The study observed clonal expansion of CD4+ and CD8+ blood T cells by week 6 at 0.1 to 3.0 mg/kg. The antigen specificity of the peripheral T cells (those that were expanded) was not determined.

The receptor was derived from an adult with an advanced solid tumor such as melanoma, head and neck, liver or kidney cancer. The chain employs TRBV7-9 and TRBJ2-7; D gene uncertain. The sequenced sample was CD4+ or CD8+ T cells sorted from blood, obtained in a trial of the OX40 agonist ivuxolimab. The CDR3: CASRPPMFGSYEQYF. The CDR3 DNA follows: TGTGCCAGCAGGCCCCCGATGTTCGGCTCCTACGAGCAGTACTTC.